This entry is about one T cell receptor (beta chain). The data originate from a study of T cell changes during pregnancy in multiple sclerosis. Measured with immunoSEQ multiplex PCR; TCRdb has only the in-frame clones, and not every one. The sample has roughly 52,000 clones, roughly 94% seen once. After removal of 6 bases from V and 3 bases from J, the junction contained 8 bases not matched to a gene. The CDR3 is 15 residues long. Germline V CDR1 and CDR2: MNHEY, SMNVEV (reference sequence). Sequences were derived from CD8+ T cells from peripheral blood mononuclear cells, sampled in the third trimester of pregnancy. This clonotype was sampled from a female donor with multiple sclerosis, enrolled in a pregnancy study. The chain employs TRBV27 and TRBJ2-1; 7 nucleotides agree with TRBD1. Written as DNA, the CDR3 is TGTGCCAGCAGCTCCGACAGGGCCCTCTACAATGAGCAGTTCTTC. Translating gives CASSSDRALYNEQFF.